The 26 T cell receptor beta chains presented below share a single source sample, sequenced in a study of T cells in Graves' hyperthyroidism and ophthalmopathy (dated by TCRdb to about 2019). The library was made by multiplex PCR. Sequenced using an Illumina HiSeq 2000. Amplification of TCR beta CDR3 regions was carried out from RNA transcripts. The first round of RT-PCR for the TCR CDR3 was performed with the HTBI primer set and the Qiagen OneStep RT-PCR kit. The public reads were quality trimmed at Q25 with fastp and then assembled into clones with MiXCR by TCRdb, keeping productive beta chains. Each CDR3 protein gets just one entry, which takes the most common genes and DNA from the rows behind it. Within this sample are a few hundred thousand distinct CDR3 sequences, with 13% of them counted one time only. Jointly, the top ten make up around 20% of the sample. Sample: blood. These receptors were taken from a man aged 30 to 45 with Graves' hyperthyroidism that later progressed to Graves' ophthalmopathy.

This clonotype was seen a handful of times. The genes are TRBV6-6 and TRBJ2-3; D is ambiguous. The CDR3 spans 14 residues. Germline CDR1 reads MNHNY; CDR2 reads SVGAGI (reference sequence). V lost 2 bases and J 2 bases, leaving 8 bases between the germline ends. CDR3 nucleotides: TGTGCCAGCAGTTACGGAGTTTTCACAGATACGCAGTATTTT. Encoded protein: CASSYGVFTDTQYF.

This clonotype was recorded many times. The J gene is TRBJ2-5, the V gene TRBV6-5, with 10 bases identical to TRBD2. The V gene end was trimmed by 2 bases and the J gene end by 1 base; junction bases not matched to a gene: 1. The germline V gene has CDR1 MNHEY and CDR2 SVGAGI. This CDR3 region has 15 residues. The CDR3 is CASSYRLAGQETQYF. CDR3 nucleotide sequence: TGTGCCAGCAGTTACAGACTAGCGGGCCAAGAGACCCAGTACTTC.

The sample holds a few counts of this clonotype. This chain joins TRBV20-1 and TRBJ1-2; possibly TRBD1 for D (5 bases). CDR1 is DFQATT, CDR2 SNEGSKA, per germline (reference sequence). The CDR3 has 13 residues. V was cut by 0 bases and J by 6 bases, with 11 bases left in between. CDR3 bases: TGCAGTGCTAGAGAGGCAGGGAAGGATGGCTACACCTTC. Translation gives CSAREAGKDGYTF.

The genes are TRBV7-6 and TRBJ2-7, with D unresolved. The CDR3 is 12 residues long. V dropped 1 base and J dropped 6 bases, with 7 bases sitting between them. Germline values: CDR1 SGHVS, CDR2 FNYEAQ. The CDR3 here is CASSLGGLEQYF. CDR3 bases: TGTGCCAGCAGCTTAGGAGGTCTCGAGCAGTACTTC. Using reference TRBV7-6 and TRBJ2-7 for the parts outside the CDR3, the full variable domain is GAGVSQSPRYKVTKRGQDVALRCDPISGHVSLYWYRQALGQGPEFLTYFNYEAQQDKSGLPNDRFSAERPEGSISTLTIQRTEQRDSAMYRCASSLGGLEQYFGPGTRLTVT.

This chain joins TRBV11-2 and TRBJ2-7; a possible D gene is TRBD2 (5 bases). Between the trimmed V and J ends, which lost 7 bases and 5 bases, there was a span of 18 bases. The germline V gene has CDR1 SGHAT and CDR2 FQNNGV. The CDR3 loop spans 14 amino acids. The CDR3 DNA reads as TGTGCCAGCACCTCTAGGGAGTTTGGAAACGAGCAGTACGTC. This translates into CASTSREFGNEQYV.

This clonotype was picked up many times. The chain has TRBV7-2 and TRBJ1-1, with D perhaps matching TRBD1 (5 bases). V lost 1 base and J 0 bases, leaving 9 bases between the germline ends. CDR1 SGHTA and CDR2 FQGNSA come from the germline V gene. The CDR3 is 15 residues long. The CDR3 loop reads CASSLVAGLNTEAFF. CDR3 coding DNA: TGTGCCAGCAGCTTAGTTGCAGGGTTGAACACTGAAGCTTTCTTT.

The chain joins TRBV9 to TRBJ2-1, with D perhaps TRBD2 (6 bases). This CDR3 is built from 14 residues. V was clipped by 0 bases and J by 8 bases, with 12 bases between them. Per the germline V gene, CDR1 is SGDLS and CDR2 is YYNGEE. The CDR3 nucleotides are TGTGCCAGCAGCGTAGGCCTCGGGGAGGATGAGCAGTTCTTC. It codes for CASSVGLGEDEQFF. Filled out from reference TRBV9 and TRBJ2-1, the complete variable domain reads DSGVTQTPKHLITATGQRVTLRCSPRSGDLSVYWYQQSLDQGLQFLIQYYNGEERAKGNILERFSAQQFPDLHSELNLSSLELGDSALYFCASSVGLGEDEQFFGPGTRLTVL.

As concerns this clonotype: A junction boundary mismatches the germline segment, possibly from a read error. The V call is TRBV6-1, the J call TRBJ2-2; D perhaps matches TRBD2 (6 bases). This CDR3 has 13 residues. CDR1 MNHNS and CDR2 SASEGT come from the germline V gene. Written as DNA, the CDR3 is TGTGCCAGCAGGGGGACTTCGACCGGGGAGCTGCTTTTT. Encoded protein: CASRGTSTGELLF.

This clonotype was seen a handful of times. This chain links TRBV28 with TRBJ1-1; D is ambiguous. V shed 6 bases and J shed 4 bases, with 12 bases lying between them. The germline gives CDR1 MDHEN, CDR2 SYDVKM. The CDR3 runs to 13 residues. DNA of the CDR3: TGTGCCAGCAGCGACATTCGCTGCACTGAAGCTTTCTTT. Translated, it gives CASSDIRCTEAFF.

The gene calls are TRBV24-1 and TRBJ2-1, with 7 nucleotides matching TRBD2. Germline CDR1 KGHDR, CDR2 SFDVKD. The CDR3 is 16 amino acids. V lost 7 bases, J lost 0 bases, and 8 bases stayed unmatched. The CDR3 DNA reads TGTGCCACCAGCTCTCCGGGGGGAAGCTCCTACAATGAGCAGTTCTTC. Translated, it gives CATSSPGGSSYNEQFF.

The V gene is TRBV5-1, the J gene TRBJ2-7, with D possibly being TRBD1 (6 bases). CDR3 length: 14 amino acids. Germline V gives CDR1 SGHRS, CDR2 YFSETQ. V lost 2 bases to trimming and J lost 4 bases, with 13 bases between them. CDR3 amino acids: CASSFQQGTYEQYF. The CDR3 bases are TGCGCCAGCAGCTTTCAACAGGGCACTTACGAGCAGTACTTC.

The V and J genes are TRBV10-3 and TRBJ2-7; 9 bases line up with TRBD2. The CDR3 extends over 16 amino acids. Germline V gives CDR1 ENHRY, CDR2 SYGVKD. V shed 5 bases and J 5 bases; nucleotides not matched to a gene: 13. In DNA, the CDR3 is TGTGCCATCAGTTCTCTTGAGCGGGGGGAAAATGACGAGCAGTACTTC. Protein: CAISSLERGENDEQYF.

This clonotype was seen repeatedly, ten times or more. The chain uses TRBV6-1 and TRBJ2-2; no clear D. The CDR3 consists of 16 residues. V shed 6 bases and J shed 7 bases, with 21 bases lying between them. Germline CDR1 is MNHNS and CDR2 is SASEGT. CDR3 protein: CASRPYSSVMGGELFF. The CDR3, as DNA: TGTGCCAGCAGACCCTACAGTTCGGTGATGGGCGGGGAGCTGTTTTTT.

This clonotype showed up many times. The V gene is TRBV20-1, the J gene TRBJ1-6; D possibly corresponds to TRBD1 (5 bases). Germline V gene sequence: CDR1 DFQATT, CDR2 SNEGSKA (reference sequence). CDR3 length: 12 residues. Trimming pared 7 bases from V and 8 bases from J, leaving 12 bases between. The DNA of the CDR3 is TGCAGTGGAGGGGCCGGTGATTCACCCCTCCACTTT. Translating it yields CSGGAGDSPLHF.

V and J are TRBV4-1 and TRBJ2-3; no reliable D call. CDR1 and CDR2 from the germline V gene are MGHRA and YSYEKL. CDR3 length equals 12 residues. Trimming stripped 1 base from V and 6 bases from J, with 5 bases between. The DNA of the CDR3 is TGCGCCAGCAGCCAAGCACTGGATACGCAGTATTTT. Translated: CASSQALDTQYF.

Of note for this clonotype: A read error may be the cause here, since a much bigger clone is one base away. Without the conserved terminal phenylalanine or tryptophan, this CDR3 likely stems from a read error. The rearrangement links TRBV2 to TRBJ1-2; 10 positions agree with TRBD1. Per germline, CDR1 SNHLY and CDR2 FYNNEI. The ends lost 8 bases at V and 3 bases at J; junction bases unmatched: 9. The CDR3 runs to 15 residues. The chain's CDR3 is CASRSGTGAHYGYTL. DNA for the CDR3: TGTGCCAGCCGCAGCGGGACAGGGGCCCACTATGGCTACACCCTC.

This clonotype was detected ten times or more. V is TRBV7-9 and J is TRBJ1-2; D is unresolved. This CDR3 is 13 amino acids long. The ends were cut back, 3 bases at V and 1 base at J, with 6 bases in the middle. Germline CDR1 SEHNR, CDR2 FQNEAQ (reference sequence). In nucleotides, the CDR3 is TGTGCCAGCAGCTTGTGGGATAACTATGGCTACACCTTC. Encoded protein: CASSLWDNYGYTF.

This clonotype was counted at least ten times. The chain joins TRBV27 to TRBJ2-7; TRBD1 matches at 8 bases. The CDR3 loop spans 15 amino acids. Germline CDR1 is MNHEY and CDR2 is SMNVEV (reference sequence). V trimming: 0 bases; J trimming: 3 bases; junction bases outside the gene matches: 4. CDR3 protein: CASSLSEGQDYEQYF. CDR3 in DNA: TGTGCCAGCAGTTTATCCGAGGGACAGGACTACGAGCAGTACTTC.

This clonotype was recorded a few times. One end of the junction fails to match germline, which may point to a read error. This rearrangement joins TRBV11-2 to TRBJ2-7; 8 bases map to TRBD1. Germline V lookup: CDR1 SGHAT, CDR2 FQNNGV. This CDR3 is 14 amino acids long. The CDR3 reads CASSPGQEYYEQYF. DNA for the CDR3: TGCGCCAGCAGCCCGGGACAGGAGTACTACGAGCAGTACTTC.

The chain has TRBV4-1 and TRBJ2-7, with 7 bases lining up with TRBD1. Germline V gene data show CDR1 as MGHRA and CDR2 as YSYEKL. V lost 4 bases to trimming and J lost 4 bases; unmatched junction nucleotides: 10. The CDR3 length is 15 residues. CDR3 nucleotide sequence: TGCGCCAGCAGCCGATTCGAGGGGGCCCCATACGAGCAGTACTTC. Its translation: CASSRFEGAPYEQYF.

This clonotype showed up just a few times. The chain is built from TRBV7-9 and TRBJ1-3; 8 bases are shared with TRBD1. Germline V gene sequence: CDR1 SEHNR, CDR2 FQNEAQ (reference sequence). The J segment lost 0 bases and the V segment lost 1 base, leaving 8 bases of the junction unmatched. The CDR3 runs 18 residues. The CDR3 region is CASSLEGDRILSGNTIYF. CDR3 coding DNA: TGTGCCAGCAGCTTAGAGGGGGACAGGATCCTCTCTGGAAACACCATATATTTT. The variable domain in full, completed from reference TRBV7-9 and TRBJ1-3, reads DTGVSQNPRHKITKRGQNVTFRCDPISEHNRLYWYRQTLGQGPEFLTYFQNEAQLEKSRLLSDRFSAERPKGSFSTLEIQRTEQGDSAMYLCASSLEGDRILSGNTIYFGEGSWLTVV.

The chain is built from TRBV5-8 and TRBJ1-5, with unresolved D. The germline gives CDR1 SGHTS, CDR2 YDEGEE. The V end lost 0 bases, the J end lost 7 bases, and 8 bases lay between the germline ends. This CDR3 region has 13 residues. The CDR3 sequence is CASSLALWQPQHF. Written as DNA, the CDR3 is TGTGCCAGCAGCTTGGCGCTATGGCAGCCCCAGCATTTT.

This clonotype was seen repeatedly, ten times or more. The chain uses TRBV7-3 and TRBJ2-3; the D gene is possibly TRBD2 (5 bases). Trimming took 1 base from V and 2 from J, leaving 10 bases between them. Germline V gene sequence: CDR1 SGHTA, CDR2 FQGTGA. CDR3 length equals 15 residues. CDR3 region: CASSLSSGHTDTQYF. The CDR3, as DNA: TGTGCCAGCAGCTTAAGCAGCGGCCACACAGATACGCAGTATTTT. Complete variable domain (other parts from reference TRBV7-3 and TRBJ2-3): GAGVSQTPSNKVTEKGKYVELRCDPISGHTALYWYRQSLGQGPEFLIYFQGTGAADDSGLPNDRFFAVRPEGSVSTLKIQRTERGDSAVYLCASSLSSGHTDTQYFGPGTRLTVL.

This clonotype was seen repeatedly, ten times or more. The rearrangement joins TRBV28 to TRBJ2-1; D could derive from TRBD1 or TRBD2 (5 bases each). This CDR3 is built from 16 residues. Trimming stripped 5 bases from V and 2 bases from J, with 16 bases between. CDR1 and CDR2 (germline): MDHEN, SYDVKM. The CDR3 sequence is CASSQFRGRPYNEQFF. CDR3 sequence (DNA): TGTGCCAGCAGTCAATTTAGGGGACGCCCCTACAATGAGCAGTTCTTC.

At least ten counts were recorded for this clonotype. This chain links TRBV7-2 with TRBJ1-1, with 8 bases fitting TRBD1. The germline V gene has CDR1 SGHTA and CDR2 FQGNSA. Trimming removed 5 bases from V and 4 bases from J; junction bases left unmatched: 6. CDR3 length: 14 amino acids. In nucleotides, the CDR3 is TGTGCCAGCAGCCCCCAGGGGGCGGTCACTGAAGCTTTCTTT. Amino acid sequence: CASSPQGAVTEAFF.

Only a few counts were recorded for this clonotype. The CDR3 DNA reads as TGTGCCAGCAGTTACTACTCGGATACGCAGTATTTT. Residues: CASSYYSDTQYF. The chain uses TRBV6-2 or TRBV6-3 and TRBJ2-3; D unclear. The CDR3 runs 12 residues. Trimming shortened V by 1 base and J by 6 bases, and 5 bases separated the two germline ends. The germline V gene has CDR1 MNHEY and CDR2 SVGEGT.